The 10 T cell receptor beta chains presented below share a single source sample, sequenced in a study of CD8+ T cells in alopecia areata. Reverse transcription of extracted RNA yielded cDNA, which provided the sequencing template. Profiled with immunoSEQ multiplex PCR; TCRdb holds only in-frame clones, not every one. The data contain about 30,000 clones, 62% of them singletons. The sequenced material came from NKG2D-high CD8+ T cells sorted from blood. These receptors all come from a human donor with alopecia areata.

The chain uses TRBV27 and TRBJ2-1, with D unresolved. The germline V and J ends were trimmed by 10 bases and 7 bases, with 17 bases remaining between them. The CDR3 is 13 residues long. Germline V gives CDR1 MNHEY, CDR2 SMNVEV (reference sequence). CDR3 protein: CATGPIFGNEQFF. The DNA for the CDR3 is TGTGCCACCGGCCCCATATTTGGGAATGAGCAGTTCTTC.

As concerns this clone: One end of the junction does not line up with germline, which may come from a read error. The chain has TRBV29-1 and TRBJ2-3, with TRBD2 matching 13 bases. Germline loops: CDR1 SQVTM, CDR2 ANQGSEA. CDR3 length: 17 residues. CDR3 loop: CSVQEPGLAGYTDTQYF. The CDR3 DNA reads as TGCAGCGTTCAAGAACCGGGACTAGCGGGGTACACAGATACGCAGTATTTT.

The chain joins TRBV5-4 to TRBJ2-7; 8 positions match TRBD2. The V gene end was trimmed by 1 base and the J gene end by 6 bases; junction bases not matched to a gene: 6. Per germline, CDR1 SGHNT and CDR2 YYREEE (reference sequence). The CDR3 extends over 14 amino acids. The CDR3 reads CASSLKAGAPEQYF. The CDR3 nucleotides are TGTGCCAGCAGCTTGAAAGCGGGAGCTCCCGAGCAGTACTTC.

This clone was detected only a few times. V and J are TRBV6-5 and TRBJ1-1; 7 nucleotides match TRBD1. Germline V CDR1 and CDR2: MNHEY, SVGAGI. The CDR3 contains 13 residues. The junction had 5 bases not matched to a gene; V was cut back by 6 bases and J by 4 bases. CDR3 DNA: TGTGCCAGCAGCCCCCAGGGGGGCACTGAAGCTTTCTTT. Translated: CASSPQGGTEAFF.

This chain uses TRBV6-5 with TRBJ1-3; possible D gene TRBD1, 5 bases. In germline, CDR1 is MNHEY, CDR2 SVGAGI. This CDR3 spans 13 amino acids. V lost 8 bases and J lost 5, with 13 bases in between. The CDR3 here is CASPRARRNTIYF. CDR3 DNA sequence: TGTGCCAGCCCCAGGGCGAGACGAAACACCATATATTTT.

V usage is TRBV2 and J usage is TRBJ2-7; D remains unclear. Trimming took off 1 base at V and 1 base at J, with 5 bases between the two ends. The CDR3 is made up of 13 amino acids. Germline assignment: CDR1 SNHLY and CDR2 FYNNEI. The CDR3 region is CASSEDLSYEQYF. CDR3 DNA: TGTGCCAGCAGTGAAGATCTGTCCTACGAGCAGTACTTC.

The chain combines TRBV2 with TRBJ2-7, with D perhaps matching TRBD2 (6 bases). Germline V lookup: CDR1 SNHLY, CDR2 FYNNEI. This CDR3 has 16 residues. V lost 3 bases and J 2 bases, leaving 17 bases between the germline ends. The CDR3 sequence is CASSDGVGRRAYEQYF. DNA for the CDR3: TGTGCCAGCAGTGATGGGGTCGGCAGGAGGGCCTACGAGCAGTACTTC.

In its sample, this clone was seen a few times. The J gene is TRBJ2-7, the V gene TRBV7-9; D might be TRBD1 (6 bases). The CDR3 spans 12 residues. Trimming removed 5 bases at V and 4 bases at J, with 9 bases between. CDR1 SEHNR and CDR2 FQNEAQ come from the germline V gene (reference sequence). The CDR3 DNA reads TGTGCCAGCAGCCCGAGGGGGTACGAGCAGTACTTC. Amino acid sequence: CASSPRGYEQYF.

The chain recombines TRBV19 with TRBJ2-7; D ambiguous. This CDR3 spans 14 amino acids. Germline V lookup: CDR1 LNHDA, CDR2 SQIVND (reference sequence). The V gene lost 6 bases and the J gene lost 2 bases, with 14 bases spanning the gap. In nucleotides, the CDR3 is TGTGCCAGTAGCCCCGGCTTGGGCCCCTACGAGCAGTACTTC. This codes for CASSPGLGPYEQYF.

This clone was seen a few times. The chain couples TRBV19 to TRBJ2-4; 8 bases are shared with TRBD1. CDR3 length: 14 amino acids. V lost 5 bases to trimming and J lost 3 bases; unmatched junction nucleotides: 3. Per the germline V gene, CDR1 is LNHDA and CDR2 is SQIVND (reference sequence). DNA for the CDR3: TGTGCCAGTAGTCCCGGGACAGGCAAAAACATTCAGTACTTC. Protein: CASSPGTGKNIQYF.